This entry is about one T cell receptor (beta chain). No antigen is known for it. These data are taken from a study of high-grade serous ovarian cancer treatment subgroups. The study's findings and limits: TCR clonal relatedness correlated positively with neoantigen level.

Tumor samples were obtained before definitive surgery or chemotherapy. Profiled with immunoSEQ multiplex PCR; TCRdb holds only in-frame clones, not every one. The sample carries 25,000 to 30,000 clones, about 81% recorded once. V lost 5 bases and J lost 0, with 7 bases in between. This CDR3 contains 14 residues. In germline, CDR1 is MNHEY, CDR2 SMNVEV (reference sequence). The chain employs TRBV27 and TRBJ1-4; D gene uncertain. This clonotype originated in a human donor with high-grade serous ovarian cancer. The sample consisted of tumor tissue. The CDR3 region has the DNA TGTGCCAGCAGTCCGAGGACAACTAATGAAAAACTGTTTTTT. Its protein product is CASSPRTTNEKLFF.